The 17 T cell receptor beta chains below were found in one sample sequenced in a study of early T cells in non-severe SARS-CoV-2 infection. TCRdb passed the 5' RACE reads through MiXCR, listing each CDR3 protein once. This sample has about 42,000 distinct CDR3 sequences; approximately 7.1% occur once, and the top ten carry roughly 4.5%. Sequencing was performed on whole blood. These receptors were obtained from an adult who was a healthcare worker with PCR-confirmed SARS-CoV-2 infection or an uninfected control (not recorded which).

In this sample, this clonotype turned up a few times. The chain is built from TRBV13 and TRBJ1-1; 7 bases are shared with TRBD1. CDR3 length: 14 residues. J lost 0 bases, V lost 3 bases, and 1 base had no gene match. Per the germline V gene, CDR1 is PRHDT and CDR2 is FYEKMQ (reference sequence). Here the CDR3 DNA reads TGTGCCAGCAGCTTCGGGACAGTGAACACTGAAGCTTTCTTT. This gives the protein CASSFGTVNTEAFF.

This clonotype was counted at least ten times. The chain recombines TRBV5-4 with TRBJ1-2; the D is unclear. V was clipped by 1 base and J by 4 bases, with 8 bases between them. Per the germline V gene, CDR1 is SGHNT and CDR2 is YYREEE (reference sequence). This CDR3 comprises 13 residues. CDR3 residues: CASSLQRTYGYTF. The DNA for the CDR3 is TGTGCCAGCAGCTTGCAACGGACCTATGGCTACACCTTC.

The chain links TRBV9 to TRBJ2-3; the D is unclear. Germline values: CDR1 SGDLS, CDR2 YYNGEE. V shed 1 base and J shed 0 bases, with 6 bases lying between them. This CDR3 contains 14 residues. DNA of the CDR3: TGTGCCAGCAGCGTAAGTCCTAGCACAGATACGCAGTATTTT. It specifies CASSVSPSTDTQYF.

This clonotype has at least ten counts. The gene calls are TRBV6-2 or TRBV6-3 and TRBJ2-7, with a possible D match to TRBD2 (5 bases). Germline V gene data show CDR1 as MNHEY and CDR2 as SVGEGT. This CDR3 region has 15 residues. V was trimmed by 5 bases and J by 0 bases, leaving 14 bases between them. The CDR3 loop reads CASSGRTSSSYEQYF. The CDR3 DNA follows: TGTGCCAGCAGTGGTCGGACTTCTAGCTCCTACGAGCAGTACTTC.

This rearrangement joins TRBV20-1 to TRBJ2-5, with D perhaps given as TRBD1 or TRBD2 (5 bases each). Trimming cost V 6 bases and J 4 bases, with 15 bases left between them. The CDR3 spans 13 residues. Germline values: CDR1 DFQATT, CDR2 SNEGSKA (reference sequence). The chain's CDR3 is CSASGASLETQYF. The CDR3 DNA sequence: TGCAGTGCGTCCGGGGCTAGCTTAGAGACCCAGTACTTC.

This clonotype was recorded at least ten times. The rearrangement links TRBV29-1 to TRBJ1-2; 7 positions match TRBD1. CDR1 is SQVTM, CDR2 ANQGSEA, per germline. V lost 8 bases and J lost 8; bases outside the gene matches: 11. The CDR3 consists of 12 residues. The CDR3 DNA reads TGCAGCTTCAACGACAGGGTAAAGGGCTACACCTTC. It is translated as CSFNDRVKGYTF.

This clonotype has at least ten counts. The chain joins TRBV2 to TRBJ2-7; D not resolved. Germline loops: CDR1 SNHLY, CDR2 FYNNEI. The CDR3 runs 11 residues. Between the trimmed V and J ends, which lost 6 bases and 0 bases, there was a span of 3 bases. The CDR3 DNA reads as TGTGCCAGCAGCCCCTCCTACGAGCAGTACTTC. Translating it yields CASSPSYEQYF.

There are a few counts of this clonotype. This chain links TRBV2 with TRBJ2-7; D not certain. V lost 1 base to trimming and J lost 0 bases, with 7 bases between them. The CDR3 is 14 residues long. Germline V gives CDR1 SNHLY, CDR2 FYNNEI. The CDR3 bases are TGTGCCAGCAGTGAAGAGGTTTCCTCCTACGAGCAGTACTTC. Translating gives CASSEEVSSYEQYF.

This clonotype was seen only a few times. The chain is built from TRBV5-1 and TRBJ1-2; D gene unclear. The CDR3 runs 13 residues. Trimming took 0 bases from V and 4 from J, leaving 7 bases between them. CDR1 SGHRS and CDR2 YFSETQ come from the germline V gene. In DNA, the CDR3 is TGCGCCAGCAGCTTGGAGCCGGTCTATGGCTACACCTTC. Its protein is CASSLEPVYGYTF.

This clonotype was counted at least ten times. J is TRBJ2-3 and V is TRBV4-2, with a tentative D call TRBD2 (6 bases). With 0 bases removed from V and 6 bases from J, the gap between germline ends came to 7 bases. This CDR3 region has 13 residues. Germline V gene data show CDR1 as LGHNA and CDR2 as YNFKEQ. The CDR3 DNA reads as TGTGCCAGCAGCCAAGAGGCGGGGGATACGCAGTATTTT. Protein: CASSQEAGDTQYF.

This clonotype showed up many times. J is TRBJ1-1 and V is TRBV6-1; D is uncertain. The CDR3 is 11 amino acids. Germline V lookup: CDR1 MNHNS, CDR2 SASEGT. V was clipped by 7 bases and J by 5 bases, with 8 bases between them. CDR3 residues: CASIMETEAFF. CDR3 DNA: TGTGCCAGCATAATGGAGACTGAAGCTTTCTTT.

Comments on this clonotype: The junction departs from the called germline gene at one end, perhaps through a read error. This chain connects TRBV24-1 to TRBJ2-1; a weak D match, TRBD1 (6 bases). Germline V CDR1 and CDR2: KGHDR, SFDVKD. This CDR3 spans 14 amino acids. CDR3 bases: TGTGCCACCAGTGATTCAGGACAGTACAAAGAGCAGTTCTTC. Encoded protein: CATSDSGQYKEQFF.

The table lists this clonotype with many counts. The CDR3 region is CSVEGSGSYEQYF. For the CDR3, the DNA is TGCAGCGTTGAAGGTTCCGGCTCCTACGAGCAGTACTTC. The chain combines TRBV29-1 with TRBJ2-7; D is ambiguous. This CDR3 has 13 residues. Trimming took off 1 base at V and 0 bases at J, with 7 bases between the two ends. CDR1 and CDR2 from the germline V gene are SQVTM and ANQGSEA.

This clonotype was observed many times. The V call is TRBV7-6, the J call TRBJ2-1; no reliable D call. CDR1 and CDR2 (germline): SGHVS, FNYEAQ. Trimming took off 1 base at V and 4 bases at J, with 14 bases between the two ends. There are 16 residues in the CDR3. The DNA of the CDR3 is TGTGCCAGCAGCTTAGGTGGGATCATTAGATACAATGAGCAGTTCTTC. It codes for CASSLGGIIRYNEQFF.

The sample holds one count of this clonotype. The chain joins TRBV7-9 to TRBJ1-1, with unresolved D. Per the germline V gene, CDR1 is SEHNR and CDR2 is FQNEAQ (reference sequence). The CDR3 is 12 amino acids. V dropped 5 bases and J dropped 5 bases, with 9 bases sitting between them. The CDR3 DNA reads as TGTGCCAGCAGCCCCTGGGCGACTGAAGCTTTCTTT. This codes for CASSPWATEAFF.

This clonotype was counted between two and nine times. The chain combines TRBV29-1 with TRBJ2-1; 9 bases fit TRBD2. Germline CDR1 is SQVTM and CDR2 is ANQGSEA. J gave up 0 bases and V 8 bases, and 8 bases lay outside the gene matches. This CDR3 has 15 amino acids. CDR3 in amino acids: CSLRGGASSYNEQFF. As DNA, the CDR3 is TGCAGCCTGCGGGGGGGGGCGAGCTCCTACAATGAGCAGTTCTTC.

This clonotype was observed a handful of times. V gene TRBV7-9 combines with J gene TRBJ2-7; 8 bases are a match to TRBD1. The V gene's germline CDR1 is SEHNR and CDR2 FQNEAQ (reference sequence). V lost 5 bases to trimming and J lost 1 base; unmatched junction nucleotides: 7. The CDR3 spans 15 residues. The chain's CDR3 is CASSRTGYGSYEQYF. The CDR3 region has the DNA TGTGCCAGCAGCCGGACAGGGTATGGTTCCTACGAGCAGTACTTC. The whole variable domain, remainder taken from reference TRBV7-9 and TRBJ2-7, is DTGVSQNPRHKITKRGQNVTFRCDPISEHNRLYWYRQTLGQGPEFLTYFQNEAQLEKSRLLSDRFSAERPKGSFSTLEIQRTEQGDSAMYLCASSRTGYGSYEQYFGPGTRLTVT.